One and the same sample provided the 5 T cell receptor beta chains below, sequenced in a study of CD8 T cells in ankylosing spondylitis (dated by TCRdb to 2015 to 2018). Libraries were made using 5' RACE. Sequencing instrument: Illumina HiSeq 2500. TCRdb reprocessing: public reads trimmed at Q25 with fastp, clones called with MiXCR, in-frame beta chains kept. Each record represents a unique CDR3 protein, reported with the most common genes and DNA among its rows. Counted in this sample were about 360,000 distinct CDR3 sequences; 20% to 25% of them appeared once. Of the sample, around 12% is held by the ten largest clones. Specimen: blood, either unsorted or a sorted T cell fraction (not recorded which). Receptor source: a male donor with ankylosing spondylitis or in good health (not recorded which).

This clonotype was seen only a few times. The chain has TRBV5-6 and TRBJ2-3; D is undetermined. V gave up 2 bases and J gave up 3 bases, with 13 bases separating them. In germline, CDR1 is SGHDT, CDR2 YYEEEE. This CDR3 contains 15 residues. The DNA of the CDR3 is TGTGCCAGCAGCTTCGGTGAAAGGATGACAGATACGCAGTATTTT. Translated: CASSFGERMTDTQYF.

V usage is TRBV5-6 and J usage is TRBJ2-7; D is unclear. Germline lookup yields CDR1 SGHDT and CDR2 YYEEEE. Trimming removed 0 bases at V and 5 bases at J, with 6 bases between. This CDR3 comprises 12 residues. CDR3 protein: CASSLAHHEQYF. The CDR3 nucleotides read TGTGCCAGCAGCTTGGCCCATCACGAGCAGTACTTC.

V usage is TRBV12-3 or TRBV12-4 and J usage is TRBJ2-5, with 10 bases identical to TRBD1. J gave up 4 bases and V 5 bases, and 13 bases lay outside the gene matches. The CDR3 length is 17 residues. In nucleotides, the CDR3 is TGTGCCAGCAGTGATAAACCGGGGACAGGGGTGGTAGAGACCCAGTACTTC. Amino acids: CASSDKPGTGVVETQYF.

This clonotype came up many times. The chain combines TRBV29-1 with TRBJ2-3; D not certain. The CDR3 length is 12 residues. Germline CDR1 reads SQVTM; CDR2 reads ANQGSEA. V was trimmed by 8 bases and J by 2 bases, leaving 11 bases between them. CDR3 DNA: TGCAGCATCTCGGGCCACACAGATACGCAGTATTTT. Protein sequence: CSISGHTDTQYF.

The V gene is TRBV7-8, the J gene TRBJ2-1, with unresolved D. Germline V CDR1 and CDR2: SGHVS, FQNEAQ. The germline V and J ends were trimmed by 1 base and 0 bases, with 10 bases remaining between them. The CDR3 extends over 16 amino acids. CDR3 loop: CASSLVSWGSYNEQFF. The CDR3 DNA follows: TGTGCCAGCAGCTTAGTATCCTGGGGCTCCTACAATGAGCAGTTCTTC.